The sequence of this T cell receptor (beta chain) was determined in a study of cytomegalovirus exposure and HLA in healthy donors. The V end was cut by 7 bases, the J end by 3 bases, with 6 bases between. The CDR3 has 12 amino acids. Germline V gene sequence: CDR1 MNHEY, CDR2 SVGAGI. Researchers ran the PCR with 60 Vbeta and 13 Jbeta primers. The assay was immunoSEQ multiplex PCR, and TCRdb's table has in-frame clones only and misses some. Here the sample spans roughly 140,000 clones, roughly 85% being singletons. Samples came from healthy bone marrow donors. This clone was recorded once. The V call is TRBV6-5, the J call TRBJ1-4, with D tentatively TRBD1 (5 bases). This sequence was found in a woman in her 30s in good health and CMV-seronegative. The sample consisted of PBMCs. The CDR3 DNA reads as TGTGCCAGCATGGGGCCTAATGAAAAACTGTTTTTT. It specifies CASMGPNEKLFF.